This entry features one T cell receptor (beta chain) sequence. These data come from a study of Ad26.COV2.S vaccination and SARS-CoV-2 variants. Across the study: Ad26.COV2.S was injected intramuscularly once or twice, 56 days apart.

Indicated treatment: roughly 19 received Ad26.COV2.S at low or high dose, single or two shots; several received placebo; per-sample allocation not given. Sampling occurred on day 63 after the first vaccine or placebo injection. Trimming shortened V by 8 bases and J by 6 bases, and 17 bases separated the two germline ends. Germline V gene lookup returns CDR1 MNHEY and CDR2 SVGAGI. The CDR3 has 14 amino acids. Produced via immunoSEQ multiplex PCR; TCRdb's table is partial and in-frame only. Altogether hundreds of thousands of clones are present, about 85% being singletons, with the ten largest covering 6.4%.

The sample here was peripheral blood, taken in a trial of Ad26.COV2.S vaccine versus placebo. The chain links TRBV6-5 to TRBJ2-1; D possibly corresponds to TRBD2 (6 bases). The receptor comes from a person between 18 and 65 years old who received the Ad26.COV2.S COVID-19 vaccine or a placebo. The CDR3 DNA reads as TGTGCCAGCTCCCAAGCCCGGGAGTCCAATGAGCAGTTCTTC. Translating it yields CASSQARESNEQFF.